This TCR beta chain was retrieved from a study of blood T cell repertoires in COVID-19. Some clones are missing from TCRdb's copy, which holds only in-frame ones; the method was immunoSEQ multiplex PCR. Of roughly 91,000 clones in the sample, about four fifths are singletons; the top ten hold about 2%. The CDR3 covers 15 residues. Germline values: CDR1 GTSNPN, CDR2 SVGIG (reference sequence). This clone was observed a handful of times. Material: peripheral blood. V gene TRBV30 combines with J gene TRBJ2-1, with a weak D call TRBD1 (6 bases). This sequence was found in a man in his 70s with active or convalescent COVID-19. The CDR3 protein is CAMSGGLGLTDEQFF. CDR3 coding DNA: TGTGCTATGTCTGGGGGCCTTGGCCTTACGGATGAGCAGTTCTTC. Together with reference TRBV30 and TRBJ2-1, the CDR3 gives the full variable domain: SQTIHQWPATLVQPVGSPLSLECTVEGTSNPNLYWYRQAAGRGLQLLFYSVGIGQISSEVPQNLSASRPQDRQFILSSKKLLLSDSGFYLCAMSGGLGLTDEQFFGPGTRLTVL.